This entry concerns a single T cell receptor beta chain. The protocol was immunoSEQ multiplex PCR, while the TCRdb copy is restricted to in-frame clones and leaves out a portion. This sample has 100,000 to 150,000 clones, with over 75% found just once. This CDR3 comprises 16 residues. Germline V lookup: CDR1 SGHVS, CDR2 FQNEAQ. Trimming took off 5 bases at V and 0 bases at J, with 14 bases between the two ends. These data are taken from a study of T cell responses to AZD1222 COVID-19 vaccine. The sample consisted of peripheral blood, taken on day 0 of AZD1222 vaccination. This TCR derives from an adult in good health. V and J are TRBV7-8 and TRBJ2-4, with D perhaps assigned TRBD1 or TRBD2 (5 bases each). In nucleotides, the CDR3 is TGTGCCAGCAGCCCCGGGACGGTGATAGCCAAAAACATTCAGTACTTC. Translating gives CASSPGTVIAKNIQYF.